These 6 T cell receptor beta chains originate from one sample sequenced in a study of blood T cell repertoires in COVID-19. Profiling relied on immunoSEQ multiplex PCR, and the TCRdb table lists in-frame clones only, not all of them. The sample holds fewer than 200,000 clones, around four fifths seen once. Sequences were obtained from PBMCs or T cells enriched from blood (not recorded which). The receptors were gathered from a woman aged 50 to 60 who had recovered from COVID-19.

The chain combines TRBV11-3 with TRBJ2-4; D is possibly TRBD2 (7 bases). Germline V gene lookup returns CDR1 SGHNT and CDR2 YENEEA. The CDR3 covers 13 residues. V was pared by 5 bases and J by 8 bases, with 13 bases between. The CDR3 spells CASSQGGGYIQYF. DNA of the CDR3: TGTGCCAGCAGCCAGGGAGGGGGGTACATTCAGTACTTC.

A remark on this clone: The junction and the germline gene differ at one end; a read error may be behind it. The CDR3 sequence is CSVQDRGPNYGYTF. The CDR3 nucleotides read TGCAGCGTTCAAGACAGGGGCCCTAACTATGGCTACACCTTC. The rearrangement links TRBV29-1 to TRBJ1-2, with TRBD1 matching 8 bases. Germline V gene data show CDR1 as SQVTM and CDR2 as ANQGSEA. This CDR3 contains 14 residues.

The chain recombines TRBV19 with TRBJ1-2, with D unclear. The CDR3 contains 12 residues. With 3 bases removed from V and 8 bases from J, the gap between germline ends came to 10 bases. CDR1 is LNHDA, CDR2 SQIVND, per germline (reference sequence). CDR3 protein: CASSIWEEGYTF. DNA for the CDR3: TGTGCCAGTAGTATTTGGGAGGAAGGCTACACCTTC.

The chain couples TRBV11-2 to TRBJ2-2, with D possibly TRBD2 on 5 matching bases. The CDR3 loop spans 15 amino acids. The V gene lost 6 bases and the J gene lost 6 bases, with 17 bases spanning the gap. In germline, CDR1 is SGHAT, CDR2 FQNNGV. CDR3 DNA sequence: TGTGCCAGCAGGACCTGGGAGTTCTTCGCCGGGGAGCTGTTTTTT. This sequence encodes CASRTWEFFAGELFF.

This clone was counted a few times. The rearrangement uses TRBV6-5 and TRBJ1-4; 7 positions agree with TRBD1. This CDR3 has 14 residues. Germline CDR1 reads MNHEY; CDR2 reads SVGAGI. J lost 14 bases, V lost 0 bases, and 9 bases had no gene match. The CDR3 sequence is CASSYSGRGKYLFF. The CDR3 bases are TGTGCCAGCAGTTACTCTGGCAGGGGGAAGTATCTGTTTTTT.

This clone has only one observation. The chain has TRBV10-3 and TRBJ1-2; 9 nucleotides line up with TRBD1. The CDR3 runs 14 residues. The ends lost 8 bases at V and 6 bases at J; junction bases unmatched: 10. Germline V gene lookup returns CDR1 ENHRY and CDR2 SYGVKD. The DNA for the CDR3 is TGTGCCATCCAAGGGGACAGGGCAAGAGATGGCTACACCTTC. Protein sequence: CAIQGDRARDGYTF.